This T cell receptor (beta chain) was captured by sequencing in a study of blood T cell repertoires in COVID-19. Membership in each cohort depended on participant-reported clinical history. The method was immunoSEQ multiplex PCR; TCRdb's version includes in-frame clones alone and lacks a portion of them. The sample shows roughly 220,000 clones, 75% to 90% of them seen only once. Germline values: CDR1 MNHEY, CDR2 SVGAGI. This CDR3 has 13 amino acids. The V end was cut by 7 bases, the J end by 5 bases, with 14 bases between. This TCR derives from a woman aged 40 to 50 with acute COVID-19. Sample: PBMCs or T cells enriched from blood (not recorded which). The chain employs TRBV6-5 and TRBJ1-1; maybe TRBD1 (5 bases). This CDR3 is CASTRGFTTEAFF. CDR3 coding DNA: TGTGCCAGCACTAGGGGTTTCACGACTGAAGCTTTCTTT.